This TCR beta chain was obtained from a study of early T cells in non-severe SARS-CoV-2 infection. About the research overall: Chains were not paired, and sequencing was done on bulk RNA from unsorted whole blood. Whole-study results and caveats: Matching against VDJdb likely underestimated virus-specific expansions, favoring anti-spike CD8.

The CDR3 length is 15 residues. Trimming removed 7 bases at V and 5 bases at J, with 17 bases between. Germline V lookup: CDR1 SNHLY, CDR2 FYNNEI. In the case of this clonotype: Its antigen is as yet unknown.

Unique molecular identifier tags were affixed to discrete cDNA molecules. TCRdb recomputed calls from the 5' RACE reads with MiXCR, one row per CDR3 protein. In the table there are more than 80,000 distinct CDR3 sequences, approximately 15% of which are singletons. The material sequenced was whole blood. The gene calls are TRBV2 and TRBJ2-2, with D maybe TRBD1 (6 bases). The sequence was obtained from an adult who was a healthcare worker with PCR-confirmed SARS-CoV-2 infection or an uninfected control (not recorded which). CDR3 in DNA: TGTGCCAGCAAGGGGGTGGGAGTACGGACCGGGGAGCTGTTTTTT. It is translated as CASKGVGVRTGELFF.